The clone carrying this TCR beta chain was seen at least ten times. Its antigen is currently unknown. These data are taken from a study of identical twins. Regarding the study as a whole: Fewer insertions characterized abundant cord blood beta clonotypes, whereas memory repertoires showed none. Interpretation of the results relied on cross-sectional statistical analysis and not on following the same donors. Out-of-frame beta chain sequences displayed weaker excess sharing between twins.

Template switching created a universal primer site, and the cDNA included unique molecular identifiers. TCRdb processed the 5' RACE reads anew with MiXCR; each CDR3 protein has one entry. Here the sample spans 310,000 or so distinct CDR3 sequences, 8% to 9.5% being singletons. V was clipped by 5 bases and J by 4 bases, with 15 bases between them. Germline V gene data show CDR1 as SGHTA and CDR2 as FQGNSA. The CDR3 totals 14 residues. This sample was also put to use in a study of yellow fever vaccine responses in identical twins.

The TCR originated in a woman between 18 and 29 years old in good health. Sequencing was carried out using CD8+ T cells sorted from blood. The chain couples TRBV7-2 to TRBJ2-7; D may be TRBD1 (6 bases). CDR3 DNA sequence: TGTGCCAGCAGCCCGACCCTGACAGGTTACGAGCAGTACTTC. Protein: CASSPTLTGYEQYF.